The 24 T cell receptor beta chains given below trace back to one sample, sequenced in a study of read filtering for tumor transcriptome and immune sequencing. The library was built from approximately 400 ng RNA with molecular barcoded adaptors for alpha/delta and beta/gamma chains. TCRdb itself ran the reads through MiXCR, one entry per CDR3 protein. The sample holds about 93,000 distinct CDR3 sequences, about a fifth seen once. Sequenced sample: a population of CD138-negative cells sorted from bone marrow. All receptors come from a donor aged 40 or over with multiple myeloma.

The rearrangement uses TRBV20-1 and TRBJ2-1; D tentatively fits TRBD1 or TRBD2 (6 bases each). The CDR3 covers 15 residues. Germline CDR1 and CDR2: DFQATT and SNEGSKA (reference sequence). Trimming removed 3 bases from V and 2 bases from J, with 14 bases in between. In DNA, the CDR3 is TGCAGTGCTAGTCCCGGGGGCCATCCCTACAATGAGCAGTTCTTC. It is translated as CSASPGGHPYNEQFF.

This clonotype has ten or more counts. This chain uses TRBV29-1 with TRBJ1-1; 7 bases are a match to TRBD1. With V trimmed by 5 bases and J by 0 bases, 9 bases remained unmatched. Germline values: CDR1 SQVTM, CDR2 ANQGSEA. This CDR3 spans 15 amino acids. CDR3 region: CSVNQEGGMNTEAFF. CDR3 in DNA: TGCAGCGTTAACCAGGAAGGGGGCATGAACACTGAAGCTTTCTTT.

Concerning this clonotype: It is likely a read error: a sequence one base away is far more abundant. This CDR3 is missing its conserved last phenylalanine or tryptophan, likely due to a read error. The chain couples TRBV6-5 to TRBJ2-1; 12 nucleotides line up with TRBD2. This CDR3 is built from 15 residues. CDR1 is MNHEY, CDR2 SVGAGI, per germline. Trimming took 6 bases from V and 6 from J; bases not matched to a gene: 6. Written as DNA, the CDR3 is TGTGCCAGCAGCTCGACTAGCGGGGGAATCAATGAGCAGTTCTCC. Amino acids: CASSSTSGGINEQFS.

This clonotype was seen repeatedly, ten times or more. This chain uses TRBV12-3 or TRBV12-4 with TRBJ2-3; possible D gene TRBD1, 6 bases. This CDR3 has 14 residues. Deletions cut 6 bases from V and 1 base from J, with 11 bases between. CDR3 in amino acids: CASSRTGRTDTQYF. DNA of the CDR3: TGTGCCAGCAGCCGAACAGGGCGCACAGATACGCAGTATTTT.

This clonotype was counted between two and nine times. The V and J genes are TRBV6-5 and TRBJ2-3; D unresolved. The CDR3 consists of 14 residues. Germline CDR1 and CDR2: MNHEY and SVGAGI. V was cut by 6 bases and J by 1 base, with 11 bases left in between. CDR3 bases: TGTGCCAGCAGAATCGGGCGGCGCACAGATACGCAGTATTTT. As protein: CASRIGRRTDTQYF.

This clonotype was picked up many times. J is TRBJ2-5 and V is TRBV29-1; D possibly corresponds to TRBD2 (6 bases). Trimming left V 7 bases short and J 4 bases short, with 13 bases between. The length of the CDR3 is 12 residues. CDR1 is SQVTM and CDR2 is ANQGSEA in the germline V gene. DNA of the CDR3: TGCAGCGCCGTGAGGGGAGGAGAGACCCAGTACTTC. Translation gives CSAVRGGETQYF.

This clonotype was detected ten times or more. The chain employs TRBV5-1 and TRBJ2-7, with no clear D. Germline V gene data show CDR1 as SGHRS and CDR2 as YFSETQ. The CDR3 runs 12 residues. Trimming pared 4 bases from V and 3 bases from J, leaving 8 bases between. The CDR3 reads CASSDSLYEQYF. The CDR3 DNA reads TGCGCCAGCAGCGATTCCCTCTACGAGCAGTACTTC.

This clonotype was counted between two and nine times. This may be a read error: a much more frequent sequence differs by one nucleotide. The chain employs TRBV7-2 and TRBJ1-6; D gene unclear. Germline CDR1 and CDR2: SGHTA and FQGNSA. The CDR3 is 14 residues long. CDR3 loop: CVSSLGRDRTPLHF. The CDR3 DNA follows: TGTGTCAGCAGCCTGGGTAGGGATAGGACACCCCTCCACTTT.

The table lists this clonotype with many counts. The chain has TRBV12-3 or TRBV12-4 and TRBJ2-3; the match to TRBD2 covers 8 bases. The V segment lost 3 bases and the J segment 2 bases; nucleotides outside the gene matches: 4. This CDR3 spans 15 amino acids. CDR3 loop: CASSFGGGTTDTQYF. In nucleotides, the CDR3 is TGTGCCAGCAGTTTTGGCGGGGGGACCACAGATACGCAGTATTTT.

The chain employs TRBV5-1 and TRBJ2-6, with 7 bases matching TRBD1. Germline V gene sequence: CDR1 SGHRS, CDR2 YFSETQ. The V and J ends lost 7 bases and 0 bases, in that order; junction bases with no gene match: 4. This CDR3 is 15 amino acids long. The chain's CDR3 is CASADRPSGANVLTF. CDR3 nucleotides: TGCGCCAGCGCGGACAGGCCCTCTGGGGCCAACGTCCTGACTTTC.

There are a few counts of this clonotype. The chain carries TRBV3-1 and TRBJ2-7; 10 nucleotides agree with TRBD1. The CDR3 is 14 amino acids. Losses at the gene ends were 5 bases for V and 5 bases for J; bases not matched to a gene: 6. CDR1 and CDR2 (germline): LGHDT, YNNKEL (reference sequence). CDR3 sequence: CASSFSTGGDEQYF. The CDR3 nucleotides read TGTGCCAGCAGCTTTTCGACAGGGGGCGACGAGCAGTACTTC.

As for this clonotype: A read error may explain this, as a much larger clone is one base away. The V call is TRBV6-5, the J call TRBJ2-6; D gene unclear. Germline V gene data show CDR1 as MNHEY and CDR2 as SVGAGI. Between the trimmed V and J ends, which lost 8 bases and 4 bases, there was a span of 15 bases. This CDR3 has 15 residues. CDR3 sequence reads: CASGDRSLGANVLTF. CDR3 DNA sequence: TGTGCCAGCGGAGATCGCTCTCTCGGGGCCAACGTCCTGACTTTC.

The sample holds many counts of this clonotype. The chain uses TRBV9 and TRBJ2-3; 13 bases are shared with TRBD2. Germline V CDR1 and CDR2: SGDLS, YYNGEE. J was trimmed by 4 bases and V by 3 bases; bases with no gene match: 5. The CDR3 runs 16 residues. The CDR3 here is CASSGTSGGAPDTQYF. CDR3 bases: TGTGCCAGCAGCGGAACTAGCGGGGGGGCCCCAGATACGCAGTATTTT.

As for this clonotype: A much larger clone differs from this one at a single base, so this may be a read error. The CDR3 does not end in the conserved phenylalanine or tryptophan, so this is likely a read error. J is TRBJ2-5 and V is TRBV6-5; D is tentatively TRBD1 or TRBD2 (5 bases each). Germline lookup yields CDR1 MNHEY and CDR2 SVGAGI. Trimming took off 2 bases at V and 0 bases at J, with 10 bases between the two ends. The CDR3 extends over 15 amino acids. The CDR3 DNA is TGTGCCAGCAGTTACGGTCGGGGCCACCAAGAGACCCAGTACCTC. This translates into CASSYGRGHQETQYL.

This clonotype has a count of ten or more. The V call is TRBV7-2, the J call TRBJ1-1, with D tentatively TRBD1 (5 bases). Between the trimmed V and J ends, which lost 2 bases and 4 bases, there was a span of 14 bases. CDR1 is SGHTA, CDR2 FQGNSA, per germline. The CDR3 consists of 15 residues. DNA for the CDR3: TGTGCCAGCAGCTTATTAGGGGTATCGGGCACTGAAGCTTTCTTT. Translation gives CASSLLGVSGTEAFF. Full variable domain (missing parts from reference TRBV7-2 and TRBJ1-1): GAGVSQSPSNKVTEKGKDVELRCDPISGHTALYWYRQSLGQGLEFLIYFQGNSAPDKSGLPSDRFSAERTGGSVSTLTIQRTQQEDSAVYLCASSLLGVSGTEAFFGQGTRLTVV.

This clonotype showed up many times. The rearrangement links TRBV4-1 to TRBJ2-5, with 7 nucleotides matching TRBD2. The CDR3 length is 15 residues. The germline V gene has CDR1 MGHRA and CDR2 YSYEKL. The J segment lost 4 bases and the V segment lost 1 base, leaving 6 bases of the junction unmatched. This CDR3 reads CASSQGGGSGETQYF. The CDR3 region has the DNA TGCGCCAGCAGCCAAGGCGGGGGAAGCGGAGAGACCCAGTACTTC.

The rearrangement joins TRBV18 to TRBJ2-1; the D gene is possibly TRBD2 (6 bases). Germline values: CDR1 KGHSH, CDR2 LQKENI. Trimming pared 10 bases from V and 3 bases from J, leaving 19 bases between. The CDR3 is 15 residues long. CDR3 protein: CATTPGRGLYNEQFF. For the CDR3, the DNA is TGTGCCACGACCCCAGGGCGGGGCCTCTACAATGAGCAGTTCTTC.

For this clonotype: A much larger clone differs by one base, so this may be a read error. The chain joins TRBV11-2 to TRBJ2-2; D could derive from TRBD1 or TRBD2 (5 bases each). The CDR3 contains 14 residues. V dropped 5 bases and J dropped 6 bases, with 13 bases sitting between them. CDR1 is SGHAT, CDR2 FQNNGV, per germline. CDR3 nucleotides: TGTGCCAGCAGCACGCGAAGGGGAGCCGGGGAGCTGTTTTTT. Translating it yields CASSTRRGAGELFF.

This clonotype has more than one count but fewer than ten. V and J are TRBV5-5 and TRBJ2-3, with 8 nucleotides matching TRBD1. Germline V gene data show CDR1 as SGHKS and CDR2 as YYEKEE (reference sequence). CDR3 length: 15 residues. The trim removed 5 bases at V and 0 bases at J, leaving 5 bases unmatched. CDR3 region: CASRKTGASTDTQYF. CDR3 nucleotides: TGTGCCAGCAGGAAGACAGGGGCTAGCACAGATACGCAGTATTTT.

This clonotype was recorded many times. CDR3 protein: CASSPGLGGPGNEQFF. The CDR3, as DNA: TGCGCCAGCAGCCCGGGGCTCGGGGGGCCGGGCAATGAGCAGTTCTTC. The rearrangement links TRBV5-1 to TRBJ2-1; D might be TRBD2 (7 bases). Germline assignment: CDR1 SGHRS and CDR2 YFSETQ. Trimming stripped 4 bases from V and 6 bases from J, with 20 bases between. The CDR3 has 16 residues.

This clonotype was seen many times. The DNA for the CDR3 is TGCGCCAGCAGTTATTCTGGACTCACGGAGCAGTTCTTC. Protein: CASSYSGLTEQFF. V usage is TRBV5-1 and J usage is TRBJ2-1; the D gene is possibly TRBD2 (5 bases). Germline values: CDR1 SGHRS, CDR2 YFSETQ. The CDR3 consists of 13 residues. V lost 5 bases, J lost 10 bases, and 16 bases lay in between.

This clonotype was detected many times. The rearrangement uses TRBV9 and TRBJ1-5, with 7 bases that match TRBD1. The CDR3 loop spans 13 amino acids. V was pared by 3 bases and J by 4 bases, with 1 base of the junction left unmatched. Germline V gene sequence: CDR1 SGDLS, CDR2 YYNGEE. CDR3 in DNA: TGTGCCAGCAGCGCGACAGGGAATCAGCCCCAGCATTTT. The encoded protein is CASSATGNQPQHF.

About this clonotype itself: Germline is not matched at one junction end, which may reflect a read error. This sequence joins TRBV9 and TRBJ2-7, with TRBD2 matching over 8 bases. Looked up from germline, CDR1 is SGDLS and CDR2 is YYNGEE. The CDR3 extends over 15 amino acids. Written as DNA, the CDR3 is TGTGCCGGCAGCGTAGGCGGGGGGAATGCCTACGAGCAGTACTTC. Amino acids: CAGSVGGGNAYEQYF.

This chain uses TRBV29-1 with TRBJ1-2; 7 bases are a match to TRBD1. The J segment lost 5 bases and the V segment lost 6 bases, leaving 12 bases of the junction unmatched. The CDR3 covers 14 residues. The germline V gene encodes CDR1 SQVTM and CDR2 ANQGSEA. The CDR3 region has the DNA TGCAGCGTCGTACGGGACAGAGAAGTATATGGCTACACCTTC. Protein product: CSVVRDREVYGYTF.